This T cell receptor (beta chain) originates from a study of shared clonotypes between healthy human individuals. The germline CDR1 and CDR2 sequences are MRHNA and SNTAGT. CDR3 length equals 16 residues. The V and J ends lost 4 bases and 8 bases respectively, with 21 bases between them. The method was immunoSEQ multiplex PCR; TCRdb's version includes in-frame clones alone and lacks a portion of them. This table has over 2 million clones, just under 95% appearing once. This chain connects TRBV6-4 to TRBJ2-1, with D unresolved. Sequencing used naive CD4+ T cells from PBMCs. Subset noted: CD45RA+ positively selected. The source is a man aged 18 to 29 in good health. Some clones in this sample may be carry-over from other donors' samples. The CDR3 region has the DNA TGTGCCAGCAGTGCCCCAGGCGTTTCACACGGCGATGAGCAGTTCTTC. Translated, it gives CASSAPGVSHGDEQFF.